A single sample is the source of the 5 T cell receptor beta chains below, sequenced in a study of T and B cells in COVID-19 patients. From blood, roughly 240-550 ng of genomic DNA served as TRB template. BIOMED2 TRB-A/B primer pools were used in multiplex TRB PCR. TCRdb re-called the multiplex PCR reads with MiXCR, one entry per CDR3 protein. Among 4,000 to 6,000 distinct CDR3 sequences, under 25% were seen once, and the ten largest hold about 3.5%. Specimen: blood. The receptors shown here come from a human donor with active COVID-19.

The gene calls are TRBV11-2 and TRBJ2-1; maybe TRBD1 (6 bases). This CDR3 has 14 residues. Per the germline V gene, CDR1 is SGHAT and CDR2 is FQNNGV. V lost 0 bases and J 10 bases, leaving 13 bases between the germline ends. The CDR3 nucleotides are TGTGCCAGCAGCTTAGAACCAAGCGGACAGGAGCAGTTCTTC. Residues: CASSLEPSGQEQFF.

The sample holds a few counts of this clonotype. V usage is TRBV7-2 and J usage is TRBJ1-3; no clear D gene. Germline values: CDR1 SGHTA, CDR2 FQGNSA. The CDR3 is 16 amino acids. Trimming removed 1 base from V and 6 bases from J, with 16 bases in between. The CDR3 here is CASSLDGLSKVNTIYF. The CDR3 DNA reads TGTGCCAGCAGCTTAGATGGCCTCAGCAAAGTAAACACCATATATTTT.

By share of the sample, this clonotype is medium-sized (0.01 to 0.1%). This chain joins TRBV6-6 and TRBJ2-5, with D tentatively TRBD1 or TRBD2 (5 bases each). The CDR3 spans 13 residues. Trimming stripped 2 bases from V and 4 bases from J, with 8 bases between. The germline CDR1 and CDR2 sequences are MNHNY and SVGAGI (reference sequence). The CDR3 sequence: CASSYEGRETQYF. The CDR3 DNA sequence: TGTGCCAGCAGTTACGAGGGGCGAGAGACCCAGTACTTC.

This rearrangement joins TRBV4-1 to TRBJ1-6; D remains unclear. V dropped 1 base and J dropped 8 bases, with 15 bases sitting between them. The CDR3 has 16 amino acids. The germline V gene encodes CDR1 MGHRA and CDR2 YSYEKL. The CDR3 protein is CASSQVDLVTYSPLHF. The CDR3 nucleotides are TGCGCCAGCAGCCAAGTGGATCTCGTAACTTATTCACCCCTCCACTTT.

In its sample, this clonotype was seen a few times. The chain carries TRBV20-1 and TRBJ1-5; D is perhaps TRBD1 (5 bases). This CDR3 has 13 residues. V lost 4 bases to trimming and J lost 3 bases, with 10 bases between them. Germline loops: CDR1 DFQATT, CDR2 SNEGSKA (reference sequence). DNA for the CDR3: TGCAGTGCTAAAGGGGCCGACAATCAGCCCCAGCATTTT. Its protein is CSAKGADNQPQHF.